The 4 T cell receptor beta chains reported below all come from one sample, sequenced in a study of CD8 T cells in ankylosing spondylitis. TCRdb passed the 5' RACE reads through MiXCR, listing each CDR3 protein once. This table has approximately 200,000 distinct CDR3 sequences, 10% to 15% appearing once. Specimen: blood, either unsorted or a sorted T cell fraction (not recorded which). The receptor set was obtained from a female donor with ankylosing spondylitis or in good health (not recorded which).

This clonotype was counted at least ten times. The gene calls are TRBV13 and TRBJ2-1; 13 bases match TRBD2. The V and J ends lost 3 bases and 6 bases, in that order; junction bases with no gene match: 2. The CDR3 runs 15 residues. Germline V gives CDR1 PRHDT, CDR2 FYEKMQ (reference sequence). DNA for the CDR3: TGTGCCAGCAGCTTCAGACTAGCGGGAGGCAATGAGCAGTTCTTC. Protein: CASSFRLAGGNEQFF.

V is TRBV5-1 and J is TRBJ2-1, with TRBD1 matching 8 bases. The V and J ends lost 6 bases and 2 bases, in that order; junction bases with no gene match: 7. The germline V gene has CDR1 SGHRS and CDR2 YFSETQ. CDR3 length: 15 amino acids. CDR3 nucleotides: TGCGCCAGCAAACCTCAGGGGGCGGCCTACAATGAGCAGTTCTTC. Protein sequence: CASKPQGAAYNEQFF. Together with reference TRBV5-1 and TRBJ2-1, the CDR3 gives the full variable domain: KAGVTQTPRYLIKTRGQQVTLSCSPISGHRSVSWYQQTPGQGLQFLFEYFSETQRNKGNFPGRFSGRQFSNSRSEMNVSTLELGDSALYLCASKPQGAAYNEQFFGPGTRLTVL.

There are a few counts of this clonotype. The J gene is TRBJ2-7, the V gene TRBV5-1; D possibly corresponds to TRBD2 (6 bases). The CDR3 is 15 amino acids. The V gene's germline CDR1 is SGHRS and CDR2 YFSETQ. Between the trimmed V and J ends, which lost 1 base and 5 bases, there was a span of 16 bases. CDR3 sequence (DNA): TGCGCCAGCAGCTTGAGTTCGCGGGGCAGCGACGAGCAGTACTTC. The encoded protein is CASSLSSRGSDEQYF.

The rearrangement uses TRBV6-2 or TRBV6-3 and TRBJ2-7, with D perhaps TRBD1 (6 bases). Germline V gene lookup returns CDR1 MNHEY and CDR2 SVGEGT. V lost 8 bases, J lost 1 base, and 24 bases lay in between. The CDR3 runs to 17 residues. CDR3 nucleotide sequence: TGTGCCAGCCATCGGGGACGGTGGACAGCGGAATCCTACGAGCAGTACTTC. Its protein product is CASHRGRWTAESYEQYF.